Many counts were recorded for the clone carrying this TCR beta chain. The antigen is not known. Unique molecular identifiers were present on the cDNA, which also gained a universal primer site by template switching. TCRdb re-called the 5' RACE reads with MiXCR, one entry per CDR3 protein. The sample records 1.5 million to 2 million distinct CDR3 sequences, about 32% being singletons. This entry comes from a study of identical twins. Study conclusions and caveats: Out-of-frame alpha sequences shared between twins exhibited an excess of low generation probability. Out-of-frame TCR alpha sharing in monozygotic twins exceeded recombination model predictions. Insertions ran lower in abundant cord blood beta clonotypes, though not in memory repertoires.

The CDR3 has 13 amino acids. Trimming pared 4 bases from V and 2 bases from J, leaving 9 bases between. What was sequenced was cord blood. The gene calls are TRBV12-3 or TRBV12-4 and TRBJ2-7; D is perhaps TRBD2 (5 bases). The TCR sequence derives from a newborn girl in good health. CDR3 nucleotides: TGTGCCAGCAGTTATGAGCGGACCTACGAGCAGTACTTC. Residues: CASSYERTYEQYF.